Below are 16 T cell receptor beta chains sequenced from a single sample in a study of T-cell reconstitution after alpha-beta-depleted transplantation in children. Findings of the study overall: After one year, T-cell counts and TCRbeta diversity mostly came from new T cells.

Unique molecular identifiers featured in how the TCRbeta library was prepared. TCRdb reanalysed the PCR reads using MiXCR and keeps one entry per CDR3 protein. In the table there are 250,000 to 300,000 distinct CDR3 sequences, roughly 7.8% of which are singletons. These TCRs' antigens remain unknown. Here the sequenced sample was peripheral blood, taken 360 days after TCRalphabeta/CD19-depleted stem cell transplant. The receptors originated from a female patient aged 2-9 years who had a stem cell transplant for Fanconi anemia, so the T cells may come from the graft donor.

This clonotype was counted ten times or more. The V and J genes are TRBV21-1 and TRBJ1-2; the D segment call TRBD1 is taken from the table without a DNA check. TRBV21-1 is deemed a pseudogene. This CDR3 region has 13 residues. The CDR3 loop reads CASSKVKGQGSTF. DNA of the CDR3: TGTGCCAGCAGCAAAGTTAAAGGACAGGGGAGCACCTTC.

This clonotype occurred many times. V usage is TRBV13 and J usage is TRBJ2-6; perhaps TRBD1 as D (5 bases). In germline, CDR1 is PRHDT, CDR2 FYEKMQ (reference sequence). This CDR3 has 15 residues. Between the trimmed V and J ends, which lost 2 bases and 0 bases, there was a span of 5 bases. The CDR3 sequence: CASSLRGSGANVLTF. The CDR3 nucleotides are TGTGCCAGCAGCTTAAGGGGCTCTGGGGCCAACGTCCTGACTTTC.

This clonotype was seen at least ten times. In nucleotides, the CDR3 is TGTGCCAGCAGTCTCCGGGCGGGAACAGATACGCAGTATTTT. Protein sequence: CASSLRAGTDTQYF. This chain connects TRBV6-5 to TRBJ2-3; D might be TRBD2 (6 bases). Germline-derived CDR1 and CDR2 are MNHEY and SVGAGI. Trimming left V 5 bases short and J 3 bases short, with 12 bases between. The CDR3 has 14 residues.

V and J are TRBV19 and TRBJ1-1; 7 nucleotides match TRBD1. Trimming took 4 bases from V and 0 from J; bases not matched to a gene: 8. Germline assignment: CDR1 LNHDA and CDR2 SQIVND (reference sequence). This CDR3 is 16 amino acids long. CDR3 in amino acids: CASSTGTDFMNTEAFF. The DNA of the CDR3 is TGTGCCAGTAGTACCGGGACAGACTTCATGAACACTGAAGCTTTCTTT. Supplemented by reference TRBV19 and TRBJ1-1, the full variable domain reads DGGITQSPKYLFRKEGQNVTLSCEQNLNHDAMYWYRQDPGQGLRLIYYSQIVNDFQKGDIAEGYSVSREKKESFPLTVTSAQKNPTAFYLCASSTGTDFMNTEAFFGQGTRLTVV.

This clonotype was recorded many times. This chain connects TRBV7-2 to TRBJ2-3; D is possibly TRBD2 (5 bases). Germline V gene data show CDR1 as SGHTA and CDR2 as FQGNSA. The length of the CDR3 is 14 residues. With 5 bases removed from V and 0 bases from J, the gap between germline ends came to 9 bases. The CDR3 region has the DNA TGTGCCAGCAGCGAACAGCGGAGCACAGATACGCAGTATTTT. Translating gives CASSEQRSTDTQYF.

At least ten counts were recorded for this clonotype. The chain has TRBV12-3 or TRBV12-4 and TRBJ2-5, with 10 bases fitting TRBD1. The CDR3 is 16 amino acids. V lost 5 bases to trimming and J lost 2 bases; unmatched junction nucleotides: 8. The CDR3 loop is CASSPRQGQGQETQYF. In DNA form, the CDR3 reads TGTGCCAGCAGTCCCCGTCAGGGACAGGGGCAAGAGACCCAGTACTTC.

This clonotype came up many times. V and J are TRBV25-1 and TRBJ2-6; D not certain. V was clipped by 1 base and J by 0 bases, with 4 bases between them. Germline CDR1 and CDR2: MGHDK and SYGVNS. This CDR3 is built from 15 residues. The CDR3: CASSEWGSGANVLTF. The CDR3 bases are TGTGCCAGCAGTGAATGGGGCTCTGGGGCCAACGTCCTGACTTTC.

This clonotype was seen at least ten times. The chain employs TRBV7-6 and TRBJ1-6; D unresolved. Germline V gene data show CDR1 as SGHVS and CDR2 as FNYEAQ. The CDR3 has 16 amino acids. The germline V and J ends were trimmed by 1 base and 9 bases, with 16 bases remaining between them. The CDR3 DNA reads TGTGCCAGCAGCTTAGGACGGGATCGAAAGTTTTCACCCCTCCACTTT. Its translation: CASSLGRDRKFSPLHF.

The rearrangement uses TRBV7-2 and TRBJ1-3; D is uncertain. V was clipped by 4 bases and J by 0 bases, with 13 bases between them. The CDR3 sequence is 16 residues long. CDR1 SGHTA and CDR2 FQGNSA come from the germline V gene. The CDR3 spells CASSSLRRTSGNTIYF. DNA for the CDR3: TGTGCCAGCAGCTCCCTCCGACGGACCTCTGGAAACACCATATATTTT.

In this sample, this clonotype turned up a few times. This chain connects TRBV4-1 to TRBJ2-1; TRBD2 agrees at 10 bases. This CDR3 comprises 16 residues. Germline loops: CDR1 MGHRA, CDR2 YSYEKL. J was trimmed by 5 bases and V by 1 base; bases with no gene match: 5. The CDR3 reads CASSQVGLADHNEQFF. The CDR3 DNA reads as TGCGCCAGCAGCCAAGTAGGACTAGCGGATCACAATGAGCAGTTCTTC.

The J gene is TRBJ2-3, the V gene TRBV11-2, with TRBD2 matching 8 bases. There are 15 residues in the CDR3. The junction had 6 bases not matched to a gene; V was cut back by 5 bases and J by 2 bases. CDR1 and CDR2 from the germline V gene are SGHAT and FQNNGV. CDR3 region: CASSPLAGFTDTQYF. The CDR3 DNA reads as TGTGCCAGCAGCCCTTTAGCGGGGTTCACAGATACGCAGTATTTT.

The chain couples TRBV7-9 to TRBJ1-1; D might be TRBD1 (5 bases). CDR3 size: 14 residues. Trimming removed 1 base from V and 7 bases from J, with 13 bases in between. Germline CDR1 and CDR2: SEHNR and FQNEAQ (reference sequence). The CDR3 DNA follows: TGTGCCAGCAGCTTAGAGGCAGGGTTCAATGAAGCTTTCTTT. Protein product: CASSLEAGFNEAFF.

Ten or more counts support this clonotype. The rearrangement joins TRBV7-8 to TRBJ2-3, with 8 bases identical to TRBD2. The V gene end was trimmed by 3 bases and the J gene end by 5 bases; junction bases not matched to a gene: 4. CDR3 size: 14 residues. CDR1 is SGHVS and CDR2 is FQNEAQ in the germline V gene. CDR3 protein: CASSLLTSGDTQYF. DNA of the CDR3: TGTGCCAGCAGCTTGCTAACTAGCGGAGATACGCAGTATTTT.

This clonotype has ten or more counts. This chain connects TRBV29-1 to TRBJ2-1; 8 bases agree with TRBD1. The junction had 7 bases not matched to a gene; V was cut back by 7 bases and J by 8 bases. There are 12 residues in the CDR3. Germline V gene sequence: CDR1 SQVTM, CDR2 ANQGSEA. DNA for the CDR3: TGCAGCGCTGCGGACAGGGTCGATGAGCAGTTCTTC. Its protein product is CSAADRVDEQFF.

This clonotype was counted only a few times. The V and J genes are TRBV29-1 and TRBJ2-7; either TRBD1 or TRBD2 may supply D (7 bases each). Germline V gene lookup returns CDR1 SQVTM and CDR2 ANQGSEA. V lost 3 bases and J 4 bases, leaving 25 bases between the germline ends. This CDR3 spans 17 amino acids. The CDR3 DNA reads TGCAGCGTTGAGGGCCGGGACAGAGGGGGGGAGGGGTACGAGCAGTACTTC. Translation: CSVEGRDRGGEGYEQYF.

This clonotype was counted between two and nine times. The chain combines TRBV10-3 with TRBJ1-5, with 7 bases aligning to TRBD1. J lost 4 bases, V lost 6 bases, and 6 bases had no gene match. The germline V gene encodes CDR1 ENHRY and CDR2 SYGVKD. The length of the CDR3 is 14 residues. The CDR3 bases are TGTGCCATCAGGGGGGACAGCGTAAATCAGCCCCAGCATTTT. This sequence encodes CAIRGDSVNQPQHF.